The 28 T cell receptor beta chains in this list originate from one sample, sequenced in a study of T cell responses to AZD1222 COVID-19 vaccine. The method was immunoSEQ multiplex PCR; TCRdb's version includes in-frame clones alone and lacks a portion of them. The table has 150,000 or so clones, about 90% seen once. This specimen consisted of peripheral blood, obtained on day 0 of MenACWY control vaccination. These TCRs come from an adult in good health.

The rearrangement uses TRBV19 and TRBJ1-2, with 9 bases aligning to TRBD1. This CDR3 spans 14 amino acids. Germline V gene lookup returns CDR1 LNHDA and CDR2 SQIVND (reference sequence). With 5 bases clipped from V and 2 bases from J, the junction kept 3 bases outside the gene matches. CDR3 DNA: TGTGCCAGTAGTCGGGACAGGGCCAACTATGGCTACACCTTC. Protein product: CASSRDRANYGYTF.

This clone appeared a few times. V and J are TRBV4-1 and TRBJ1-2; D unresolved. CDR3 length equals 14 residues. Looked up from germline, CDR1 is MGHRA and CDR2 is YSYEKL. The ends were cut back, 0 bases at V and 4 bases at J, with 9 bases in the middle. Here the CDR3 reads CASSQDTAPYGYTF. Here the CDR3 DNA reads TGCGCCAGCAGCCAAGATACCGCACCCTATGGCTACACCTTC.

For the CDR3, the DNA is TGTGCCAGCAGTTACAATGGCTACACCTTC. The encoded protein is CASSYNGYTF. The J gene is TRBJ1-2, the V gene TRBV6-2 or TRBV6-3; D gene ambiguous. There are 10 residues in the CDR3. CDR1 MNHEY and CDR2 SVGEGT come from the germline V gene. Trimming took 2 bases from V and 6 from J, leaving 1 base between them.

The sample holds one count of this clone. CDR3 in amino acids: CASSPAGGGFEATQYF. CDR3 in DNA: TGTGCCAGCTCACCCGCCGGGGGAGGGTTCGAGGCGACCCAGTACTTC. The rearrangement links TRBV18 to TRBJ2-5; 7 bases are a match to TRBD2. Germline V lookup: CDR1 KGHSH, CDR2 LQKENI. The CDR3 covers 16 residues. J lost 7 bases, V lost 3 bases, and 14 bases had no gene match.

The V gene is TRBV5-6, the J gene TRBJ2-2; 8 nucleotides match TRBD2. The trim removed 4 bases at V and 1 base at J, leaving 12 bases unmatched. Looked up from germline, CDR1 is SGHDT and CDR2 is YYEEEE. The CDR3 spans 18 residues. For the CDR3, the DNA is TGTGCCAGCAGCCCCCTCCGGGGGGGATCAAAGAACACCGGGGAGCTGTTTTTT. Amino acid sequence: CASSPLRGGSKNTGELFF.

V and J are TRBV7-2 and TRBJ1-6; 8 nucleotides align to TRBD1. Trimming cost V 3 bases and J 5 bases; bases outside gene matches: 6. CDR3 length: 16 amino acids. Per the germline V gene, CDR1 is SGHTA and CDR2 is FQGNSA. Here the CDR3 reads CASSLGQGANNSPLHF. The CDR3 bases are TGTGCCAGCAGCTTGGGGCAGGGGGCCAATAATTCACCCCTCCACTTT. The variable domain in full, with the rest retrieved from reference TRBV7-2 and TRBJ1-6, is GAGVSQSPSNKVTEKGKDVELRCDPISGHTALYWYRQSLGQGLEFLIYFQGNSAPDKSGLPSDRFSAERTGGSVSTLTIQRTQQEDSAVYLCASSLGQGANNSPLHFGNGTRLTVT.

The V and J genes are TRBV11-3 and TRBJ2-5; D gene ambiguous. V gave up 5 bases and J gave up 4 bases, with 17 bases separating them. The CDR3 totals 15 residues. The germline V gene has CDR1 SGHNT and CDR2 YENEEA. The CDR3 sequence is CASSRDGRLGETQYF. In DNA, the CDR3 is TGTGCCAGCAGCCGTGATGGGCGGTTGGGAGAGACCCAGTACTTC.

V usage is TRBV5-1 and J usage is TRBJ2-5; 8 bases fit TRBD2. With V trimmed by 7 bases and J by 5 bases, 4 bases remained unmatched. This CDR3 spans 12 amino acids. Germline V lookup: CDR1 SGHRS, CDR2 YFSETQ. The CDR3 region has the DNA TGCGCCAGCCGGGGGGGCCTGGAGACCCAGTACTTC. Its translation: CASRGGLETQYF.

CDR3 region: CASSPRGDYGYTF. The CDR3 DNA sequence: TGTGCCAGCAGCCCGCGAGGGGACTATGGCTACACCTTC. This rearrangement joins TRBV9 to TRBJ1-2; D is perhaps TRBD1 (5 bases). Trimming took off 4 bases at V and 3 bases at J, with 10 bases between the two ends. CDR3 length equals 13 residues. Germline CDR1 and CDR2: SGDLS and YYNGEE. The full variable domain, in which reference TRBV9 and TRBJ1-2 provide the parts outside the CDR3, is DSGVTQTPKHLITATGQRVTLRCSPRSGDLSVYWYQQSLDQGLQFLIQYYNGEERAKGNILERFSAQQFPDLHSELNLSSLELGDSALYFCASSPRGDYGYTFGSGTRLTVV.

The chain couples TRBV11-2 to TRBJ2-5; 14 bases are a match to TRBD2. Germline V lookup: CDR1 SGHAT, CDR2 FQNNGV. V lost 5 bases, J lost 5 bases, and 7 bases stayed unmatched. There are 16 residues in the CDR3. The CDR3 nucleotides read TGTGCCAGCAGCGCCCGACTAGCGGGGGGGCAGGAGACCCAGTACTTC. Protein sequence: CASSARLAGGQETQYF.

This clone was observed a few times. The CDR3 sequence: CASSLEPTGETQYF. The CDR3 coding sequence is TGTGCCAGCAGTTTAGAACCTACTGGGGAGACCCAGTACTTC. The chain combines TRBV27 with TRBJ2-5; no definite D call. Trimming removed 2 bases from V and 5 bases from J, with 12 bases in between. This CDR3 region has 14 residues. CDR1 MNHEY and CDR2 SMNVEV come from the germline V gene (reference sequence).

In nucleotides, the CDR3 is TGTGCCAGCAGTCCATCCCAGACAGGGGTCAATCAGCCCCAGCATTTT. The encoded protein is CASSPSQTGVNQPQHF. The chain uses TRBV28 and TRBJ1-5; 8 nucleotides agree with TRBD1. The V and J ends lost 5 bases and 3 bases, in that order; junction bases with no gene match: 9. The CDR3 sequence is 16 residues long. In germline, CDR1 is MDHEN, CDR2 SYDVKM.

This rearrangement joins TRBV5-3 to TRBJ2-7, with D possibly matching TRBD2 (6 bases). TRBV5-3 is classed as an ORF, of uncertain function. Trimming removed 3 bases from V and 3 bases from J, with 13 bases in between. This CDR3 spans 14 amino acids. CDR3 coding DNA: TGTGCCAGAAGCTGGGGACTGAGGGACTACGAGCAGTACGTC. Its protein product is CARSWGLRDYEQYV.

This chain uses TRBV29-1 with TRBJ1-1; D remains unclear. Between the trimmed V and J ends, which lost 4 bases and 0 bases, there was a span of 9 bases. This CDR3 is 13 amino acids long. Germline V gives CDR1 SQVTM, CDR2 ANQGSEA. The CDR3 spells CSVVGHMNTEAFF. The CDR3 DNA sequence: TGCAGCGTTGTTGGGCATATGAACACTGAAGCTTTCTTT.

This clone was recorded a few times. V usage is TRBV5-4 and J usage is TRBJ2-1; TRBD2 matches at 7 bases. Germline V lookup: CDR1 SGHNT, CDR2 YYREEE (reference sequence). With V trimmed by 0 bases and J by 5 bases, 5 bases remained unmatched. The CDR3 is made up of 15 amino acids. The chain's CDR3 is CASSLAAGEDNEQFF. DNA of the CDR3: TGTGCCAGCAGCTTGGCCGCGGGGGAAGACAATGAGCAGTTCTTC.

The V call is TRBV2, the J call TRBJ2-3; TRBD2 matches at 10 bases. V dropped 1 base and J dropped 1; count of bases not matched to a gene: 2. The germline V gene encodes CDR1 SNHLY and CDR2 FYNNEI. The CDR3 sequence is 16 residues long. For the CDR3, the DNA is TGTGCCAGCAGTGAAGTCCTAGCGGGGGGCACAGATACGCAGTATTTT. Amino acid sequence: CASSEVLAGGTDTQYF.

The chain couples TRBV19 to TRBJ2-7; D is unresolved. The CDR3 totals 14 residues. The V gene lost 9 bases and the J gene lost 5 bases, with 20 bases spanning the gap. Germline V CDR1 and CDR2: LNHDA, SQIVND (reference sequence). In DNA, the CDR3 is TGTGCCAGCCGGACGTACGGCATTTCCAACGAGCAGTACTTC. Its protein product is CASRTYGISNEQYF.

A single count supports this clone. This sequence joins TRBV24-1 and TRBJ2-3; no firm D call. This CDR3 comprises 12 residues. CDR1 KGHDR and CDR2 SFDVKD come from the germline V gene. Trimming cost V 0 bases and J 5 bases, with 2 bases left between them. This CDR3 is CATSDLIDTQYF. Here the CDR3 DNA reads TGTGCCACCAGTGATTTGATAGATACGCAGTATTTT.

In its sample, this clone was seen a few times. The gene calls are TRBV11-1 and TRBJ1-1; 10 bases are a match to TRBD1. V gave up 5 bases and J gave up 4 bases; unmatched junction bases: 4. CDR1 is SGHAT and CDR2 is FQDESV in the germline V gene (reference sequence). The CDR3 extends over 14 amino acids. The CDR3 region has the DNA TGTGCCAGCAGCAAGACAGGGGGCACCACTGAAGCTTTCTTT. This gives the protein CASSKTGGTTEAFF.

V is TRBV29-1 and J is TRBJ2-1, with 12 bases aligning to TRBD2. The CDR3 is 18 amino acids. V shed 5 bases, J shed 1 base, and the junction held 12 bases outside the gene matches. The germline gives CDR1 SQVTM, CDR2 ANQGSEA. The chain's CDR3 is CSVYGTSGRVWSYNEQFF. In DNA form, the CDR3 reads TGCAGCGTTTACGGGACTAGCGGGCGGGTTTGGTCCTACAATGAGCAGTTCTTC.

This chain uses TRBV7-7 with TRBJ2-1; 10 bases fit TRBD2. V shed 5 bases, J shed 7 bases, and the junction held 11 bases outside the gene matches. This CDR3 comprises 16 residues. CDR1 is SSHAT and CDR2 is FNYEAQ in the germline V gene (reference sequence). The CDR3 is CASSAESGGARNEQFF. The DNA of the CDR3 is TGTGCCAGCAGCGCCGAGAGCGGGGGGGCGAGGAATGAGCAGTTCTTC. Supplemented by reference TRBV7-7 and TRBJ2-1, the full variable domain reads GAGVSQSPRYKVTKRGQDVTLRCDPISSHATLYWYQQALGQGPEFLTYFNYEAQPDKSGLPSDRFSAERPEGSISTLTIQRTEQRDSAMYRCASSAESGGARNEQFFGPGTRLTVL.

This clone has a handful of counts. The CDR3: CAWSWLGQGGEQYF. In nucleotides, the CDR3 is TGTGCCTGGAGTTGGTTAGGGCAAGGCGGCGAGCAGTACTTC. The chain combines TRBV30 with TRBJ2-7; D gene ambiguous. V lost 2 bases, J lost 6 bases, and 17 bases lay in between. Germline CDR1 is GTSNPN and CDR2 is SVGIG (reference sequence). The CDR3 consists of 14 residues.

The genes are TRBV7-9 and TRBJ2-1; the match to TRBD2 covers 12 bases. With 5 bases clipped from V and 5 bases from J, the junction kept 7 bases outside the gene matches. Germline values: CDR1 SEHNR, CDR2 FQNEAQ (reference sequence). The CDR3 sequence is 16 residues long. In nucleotides, the CDR3 is TGTGCCAGCAGCCCGGGACTAGCGGGCCTCGACAATGAGCAGTTCTTC. Its translation is CASSPGLAGLDNEQFF.

The chain employs TRBV7-8 and TRBJ1-2; 7 bases match TRBD1. Per germline, CDR1 SGHVS and CDR2 FQNEAQ. Trimming took 5 bases from V and 8 from J; bases not matched to a gene: 14. CDR3 size: 15 residues. DNA of the CDR3: TGTGCCAGCAGCGCGTTGGGACAGTCCTTTCAGGGCTACACCTTC. It yields the protein CASSALGQSFQGYTF.

The rearrangement uses TRBV2 and TRBJ1-5; TRBD1 aligns across 8 bases. With V trimmed by 7 bases and J by 5 bases, 13 bases remained unmatched. The CDR3 covers 16 residues. The V gene's germline CDR1 is SNHLY and CDR2 FYNNEI. DNA for the CDR3: TGTGCCAGCACCGGAGCGGTCAGGGGGCAAGATCAGCCCCAGCATTTT. It codes for CASTGAVRGQDQPQHF.

The gene calls are TRBV5-6 and TRBJ2-3; D is uncertain. Germline V gene lookup returns CDR1 SGHDT and CDR2 YYEEEE. This CDR3 is 12 amino acids long. Deletions cut 4 bases from V and 0 bases from J, with 3 bases between. The CDR3 sequence is CASSGSTDTQYF. DNA for the CDR3: TGTGCCAGCAGCGGTAGCACAGATACGCAGTATTTT.

This clone was seen only a few times. J is TRBJ1-5 and V is TRBV10-3; D might be TRBD1 (5 bases). The CDR3 extends over 13 amino acids. Per the germline V gene, CDR1 is ENHRY and CDR2 is SYGVKD. The V gene lost 2 bases and the J gene lost 9 bases, with 11 bases spanning the gap. The CDR3 protein is CAISEGALGPQHF. The CDR3 DNA reads as TGTGCCATCAGTGAGGGGGCCCTCGGGCCCCAGCATTTT.

J is TRBJ2-3 and V is TRBV5-4; 9 bases align to TRBD1. Germline V CDR1 and CDR2: SGHNT, YYREEE (reference sequence). V shed 3 bases and J 1 base; nucleotides not matched to a gene: 15. The CDR3 totals 19 residues. This CDR3 reads CASSSQSRDREWGTDTQYF. The DNA for the CDR3 is TGTGCCAGCAGCTCGCAGTCCCGGGACAGGGAATGGGGCACAGATACGCAGTATTTT. Filled out from reference TRBV5-4 and TRBJ2-3, the complete variable domain reads ETGVTQSPTHLIKTRGQQVTLRCSSQSGHNTVSWYQQALGQGPQFIFQYYREEENGRGNFPPRFSGLQFPNYSSELNVNALELDDSALYLCASSSQSRDREWGTDTQYFGPGTRLTVL.